Below, one T cell receptor (beta chain) is given with its context. The antigen remains unidentified. Then a second PCR, running about 6 to 11 cycles, was carried out with a sample-barcoded 5' primer and a J-beta primer mix. A single record per CDR3 protein comes from TCRdb applying MiXCR to the 5' RACE reads. The repertoire holds 700,000 or so distinct CDR3 sequences, with 20% to 25% as singletons. This entry is derived from a study of blood T cells in healthy people across ages. This CDR3 spans 13 amino acids. Germline trimming cut 5 bases from V and 8 bases from J; bases unmatched to any gene: 6. Study-wide results and caveats: Conclusively comparing naive with antigen-experienced cells was impossible with unsorted PBMCs. A roughly linear age-dependent decrease characterized TCR beta diversity per million T cells.

The sequence came from a man aged 65 to 85 in good health. The sequenced material came from blood. The V gene is TRBV12-3 or TRBV12-4, the J gene TRBJ1-3; 7 bases are a match to TRBD1. CDR3 sequence (DNA): TGTGCCAGCAGTCCGACAGGGAGGTACACCATATATTTT. It specifies CASSPTGRYTIYF.